This T cell receptor beta chain was identified during a study of identifying expanded T cells in peripheral blood. The table lists this clone with a few counts. TCRdb keeps only in-frame clones here, not all; method: immunoSEQ multiplex PCR. The table shows about 90,000 clones, with 88% occurring only once. This TCR came from a person aged 18 to 75 in good health. The specimen sequenced was blood.

The CDR3 nucleotides read TGCAGCGCTAGACATGGACTATCTTCTGAGCAGTTCTTC. It yields the protein CSARHGLSSEQFF. The V call is TRBV29-1, the J call TRBJ2-1, with D possibly being TRBD2 (6 bases). Between the trimmed V and J ends, which lost 7 bases and 9 bases, there was a span of 19 bases. The CDR3 totals 13 residues. The V gene's germline CDR1 is SQVTM and CDR2 ANQGSEA.